Shown below are 7 T cell receptor beta chains from a single sample sequenced in a study of blood T cell repertoires in COVID-19. TCRdb's table, derived via immunoSEQ multiplex PCR, lists solely in-frame clones and lacks some. The sample records approximately 400,000 clones, roughly 87% being singletons. Sample: PBMCs or T cells enriched from blood (not recorded which). All receptors derive from a woman aged 45-59 years who had recovered from COVID-19.

The genes are TRBV29-1 and TRBJ1-2; a possible D gene is TRBD1 (5 bases). This CDR3 is built from 12 residues. Per germline, CDR1 SQVTM and CDR2 ANQGSEA. Trimming cost V 7 bases and J 4 bases, with 13 bases left between them. CDR3 DNA: TGCAGCGCAAAGGACAAAACCTATGGCTACACCTTC. Protein sequence: CSAKDKTYGYTF.

Remarks on this clone: Germline and junction disagree at one end, which may indicate a read error. The rearrangement joins TRBV7-7 to TRBJ2-3; the match to TRBD2 covers 8 bases. This CDR3 has 15 residues. The germline CDR1 and CDR2 sequences are SSHAT and FNYEAQ (reference sequence). The chain's CDR3 is CASSFGGGNTDTQYF. CDR3 DNA: TGTGCTAGCAGCTTCGGCGGGGGGAATACAGATACGCAGTATTTT.

This chain joins TRBV7-9 and TRBJ2-1; maybe TRBD2 (5 bases). Germline CDR1 is SEHNR and CDR2 is FQNEAQ (reference sequence). V lost 4 bases and J lost 7, with 20 bases in between. CDR3 length: 16 amino acids. The DNA of the CDR3 is TGTGCCAGCAGCTCCATGCCCGGGGTGGGGAAAAATGAGCAGTTCTTC. It yields the protein CASSSMPGVGKNEQFF.

The chain combines TRBV6-5 with TRBJ1-2, with 8 bases fitting TRBD1. The V segment lost 7 bases and the J segment 6 bases; nucleotides outside the gene matches: 7. The V gene's germline CDR1 is MNHEY and CDR2 SVGAGI. CDR3 length equals 13 residues. CDR3 nucleotide sequence: TGTGCCAGCAATCGGGCAGGGGGCAATGGCTACACCTTC. Amino acids: CASNRAGGNGYTF.

J is TRBJ2-7 and V is TRBV19, with a possible D match to TRBD1 (6 bases). CDR3 length: 14 residues. Germline lookup yields CDR1 LNHDA and CDR2 SQIVND (reference sequence). V lost 3 bases and J lost 3, with 12 bases in between. The CDR3 protein is CASSIQQGLYEQYF. The CDR3, as DNA: TGTGCCAGTAGTATTCAACAGGGCCTCTACGAGCAGTACTTC. Based on the CDR3 plus reference TRBV19 and TRBJ2-7, the full variable domain is DGGITQSPKYLFRKEGQNVTLSCEQNLNHDAMYWYRQDPGQGLRLIYYSQIVNDFQKGDIAEGYSVSREKKESFPLTVTSAQKNPTAFYLCASSIQQGLYEQYFGPGTRLTVT.

This clone was seen a handful of times. J is TRBJ1-1 and V is TRBV18; TRBD1 matches 12 bases. This CDR3 region has 13 residues. From germline, CDR1 is KGHSH and CDR2 LQKENI. V gave up 7 bases and J gave up 7 bases; unmatched junction bases: 4. CDR3 loop: CASYGTGGYEAFF. Written as DNA, the CDR3 is TGTGCCAGCTATGGGACAGGGGGCTATGAAGCTTTCTTT.

The genes are TRBV7-8 and TRBJ2-3; the D gene is possibly TRBD2 (7 bases). V lost 7 bases, J lost 5 bases, and 19 bases lay in between. This CDR3 has 15 residues. Germline V lookup: CDR1 SGHVS, CDR2 FQNEAQ. The CDR3 protein is CASTHREGQRDTQYF. CDR3 in DNA: TGTGCCAGCACCCACAGGGAGGGACAAAGAGATACGCAGTATTTT.